This T cell receptor (beta chain) was sequenced during a study of shared clonotypes between healthy human individuals. General observations from the study: Naive subsets generally had larger estimated richness than memory subsets. Sequencing depth was predicted to influence how clonotypes are shared among donors.

Note on this clone: Its matching antigen is unknown. A junction boundary mismatches the germline segment, possibly from a read error.

Sequencing was performed with immunoSEQ multiplex PCR; in TCRdb, only in-frame clones are kept and a portion is missing. The data show around 2.1 million clones, 93% seen once. Naivety among CD8 cells was defined by CD45RO negativity and positive CCR7 selection, thereby excluding terminally differentiated effector memory CD45RA+ cells. Sequenced input: naive CD8+ T cells from PBMCs. The TCR originated in a man aged 18 to 29 in good health. Some clones in this sample may be carry-over from other donors' samples.

The CDR3 DNA follows: TGTGCCAGTAGCGGTTCCGGGGCGCGGGAGACCCAGTACTTC. It specifies CASSGSGARETQYF. This chain connects TRBV9 to TRBJ2-5, with D possibly TRBD2 on 6 matching bases. The V gene's germline CDR1 is SGDLS and CDR2 YYNGEE. The CDR3 is 14 residues long.